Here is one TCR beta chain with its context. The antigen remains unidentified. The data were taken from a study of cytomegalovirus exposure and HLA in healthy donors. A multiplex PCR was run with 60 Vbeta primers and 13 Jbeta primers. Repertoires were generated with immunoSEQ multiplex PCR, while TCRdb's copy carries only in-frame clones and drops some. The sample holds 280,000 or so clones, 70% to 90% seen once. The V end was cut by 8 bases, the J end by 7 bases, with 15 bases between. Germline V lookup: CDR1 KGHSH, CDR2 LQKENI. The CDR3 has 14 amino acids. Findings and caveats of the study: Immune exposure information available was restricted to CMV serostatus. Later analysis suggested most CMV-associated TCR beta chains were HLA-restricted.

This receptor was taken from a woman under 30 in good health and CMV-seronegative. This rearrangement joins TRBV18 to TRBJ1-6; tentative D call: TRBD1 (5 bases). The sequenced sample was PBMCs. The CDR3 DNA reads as TGTGCCAGCACTTCTGCAGGGCAAAATTCACCCCTCCACTTT. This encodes CASTSAGQNSPLHF. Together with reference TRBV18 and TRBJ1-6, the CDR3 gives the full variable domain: NAGVMQNPRHLVRRRGQEARLRCSPMKGHSHVYWYRQLPEEGLKFMVYLQKENIIDESGMPKERFSAEFPKEGPSILRIQQVVRGDSAAYFCASTSAGQNSPLHFGNGTRLTVT.